The sequence of this T cell receptor beta chain was determined in a study of blood T cell repertoires in COVID-19. The repertoire was sequenced with immunoSEQ multiplex PCR; TCRdb's copy has only in-frame clones and lacks some. The sample yields approximately 220,000 clones, around 89% seen once. Participants were aged about 18 to 90 years, lived in around 25 US areas, and enrolled virtually. Two negative PCRs, clearance, or symptom resolution were required of recovered Cohort 3 donors. The sequencing input was PBMCs or T cells enriched from blood (not recorded which). This clonotype was obtained from a man in his thirties or forties who had recovered from COVID-19.

CDR3 amino acids: CASSVSGHQTDTQYF. The CDR3 DNA is TGTGCCAGTAGTGTCTCGGGACACCAGACAGATACGCAGTATTTT. The chain couples TRBV19 to TRBJ2-3; possible D gene TRBD1, 6 bases. With 5 bases removed from V and 3 bases from J, the gap between germline ends came to 15 bases. The CDR3 consists of 15 residues. The germline V gene has CDR1 LNHDA and CDR2 SQIVND (reference sequence).